This TCR beta chain was sequenced for a study of cytomegalovirus exposure and HLA in healthy donors. Study results and limitations: Three CMV-associated chains proved CMV antigen-specific in vitro. Per a later analysis, about 17,000 TCR beta sequences showed association with HLA alleles at 0.05 false discovery rate. Some segments of the V type, notably TRBV6-2 and TRBV6-3, were excluded as indistinguishable. A previous analysis found most TCR beta V segments productive roughly 90% or roughly 30% of the time.

This clone was picked up one time. The antigen is unknown. It was with 60 Vbeta and 13 Jbeta primers that the PCR ran. Measured with immunoSEQ multiplex PCR; TCRdb has only the in-frame clones, and not every one. The data hold fewer than 200,000 clones, with roughly 80% observed a single time. The CDR3 has 13 amino acids. Unmatched junction bases numbered 5, after V lost 6 bases and J lost 3 bases. Germline V gene data show CDR1 as LNHDA and CDR2 as SQIVND (reference sequence). The chain carries TRBV19 and TRBJ2-7; 7 bases map to TRBD1. The TCR comes from a man in his thirties or forties in good health and CMV-seronegative. Sequenced sample: PBMCs. The CDR3 region has the DNA TGTGCCAGTAGCCGACAGGGTCTCTACGAGCAGTACTTC. Protein: CASSRQGLYEQYF.